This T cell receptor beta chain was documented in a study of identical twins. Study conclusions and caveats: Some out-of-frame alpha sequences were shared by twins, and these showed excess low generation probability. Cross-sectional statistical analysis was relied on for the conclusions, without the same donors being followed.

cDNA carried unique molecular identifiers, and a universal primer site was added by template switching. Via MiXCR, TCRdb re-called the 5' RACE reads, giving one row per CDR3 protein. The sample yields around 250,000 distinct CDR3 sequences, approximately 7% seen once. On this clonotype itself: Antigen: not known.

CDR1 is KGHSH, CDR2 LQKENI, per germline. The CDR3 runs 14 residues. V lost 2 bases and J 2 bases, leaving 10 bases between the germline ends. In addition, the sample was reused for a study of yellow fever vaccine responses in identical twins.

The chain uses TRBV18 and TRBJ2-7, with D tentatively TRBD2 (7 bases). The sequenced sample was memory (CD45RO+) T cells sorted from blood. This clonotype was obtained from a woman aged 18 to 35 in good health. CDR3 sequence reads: CASSPKGGAYEQYV. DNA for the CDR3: TGTGCCAGCTCACCAAAAGGGGGGGCCTACGAGCAGTACGTC.